This T cell receptor beta chain was retrieved from a study of T-cell memory formation after mild COVID-19. At least ten counts were recorded for this clonotype. TCRdb analysed the 5' RACE reads with MiXCR anew, one entry per CDR3 protein. The data contain roughly 190,000 distinct CDR3 sequences, 15% to 20% of them singletons. V lost 5 bases, J lost 3 bases, and 26 bases lay in between. The CDR3 extends over 18 amino acids. The chain uses TRBV12-3 or TRBV12-4 and TRBJ2-7; D could derive from TRBD1 or TRBD2 (5 bases each). Sequenced material: PBMCs or a T cell subset sorted from them (not recorded which). The origin of this receptor is an adult woman who had mild COVID-19 (a few samples of this study predate the infection). Cell type and time point are not known. The CDR3 here is CASSGDRGTSVSIYEQYF. The DNA for the CDR3 is TGTGCCAGCAGTGGGGACCGGGGCACGTCGGTTTCGATCTACGAGCAGTACTTC.